The T cell receptor beta chain described here comes from a study of shared clonotypes between healthy human individuals. Remarks on this clone: Antigen unknown.

From CD4+ cells came CD45RA+ naive and CD45RA-negative memory subsets. The CDR3 length is 15 residues. The V gene's germline CDR1 is LNHDA and CDR2 SQIVND (reference sequence). V was shortened by 1 base and J by 2 bases, with 12 bases between the two germline ends. Study-wide findings and caveats: Generation probability values for non-shared clonotypes were lower than those for clonotypes shared by all four donors. Sampling covered blood only; tissue repertoires likely differ.

Template for every sorted-subset replicate PCR totaled about 200 ng DNA, roughly 30,000 T cell genomes. The repertoire was sequenced with immunoSEQ multiplex PCR; TCRdb's copy has only in-frame clones and lacks some. Of some 2,500,000 clones listed, 80% to 95% are singletons. This sequence joins TRBV19 and TRBJ2-7, with D possibly TRBD1 on 5 matching bases. The sequenced sample consisted of naive CD4+ T cells from PBMCs. Subset noted: CD45RA+ positively selected. The source is a man between 18 and 29 years old in good health. Some clones in this sample may be carry-over from other donors' samples. In DNA, the CDR3 is TGTGCCAGTAGTATAGGCCCAGGGTCAACCTACGAGCAGTACTTC. This sequence encodes CASSIGPGSTYEQYF.